The next 3 T cell receptor beta chains were all read from a single sample in a study of blood T cell repertoires in COVID-19 (dated by TCRdb to about 2020). The protocol used for the library was the immunoSEQ multiplex PCR assay. TCRdb carries this immuneACCESS record with in-frame sequences only. Its versions omit some clonotypes, under half of them owing to an unresolved V gene in the studies checked, with the rest unexplained. The sample table holds some 240,000 clones, of which around 85% were seen once. The biggest ten clones account for roughly a tenth of the sample. The sample comprised peripheral blood. These receptors were collected from a woman aged 80 or older with acute or convalescent COVID-19.

This rearrangement joins TRBV19 to TRBJ2-2, with 8 bases fitting TRBD1. Germline-derived CDR1 and CDR2 are LNHDA and SQIVND (reference sequence). After removal of 5 bases from V and 5 bases from J, the junction contained 10 bases not matched to a gene. The CDR3 contains 16 residues. The CDR3 here is CASSLRTGRGTGELFF. In DNA, the CDR3 is TGTGCCAGTAGTCTCCGGACAGGGCGAGGGACCGGGGAGCTGTTTTTT.

This chain connects TRBV10-3 to TRBJ1-2; maybe TRBD1 (6 bases). Trimming took off 0 bases at V and 4 bases at J, with 9 bases between the two ends. CDR1 and CDR2 (germline): ENHRY, SYGVKD. The CDR3 runs 14 residues. CDR3 sequence (DNA): TGTGCCATCAGTGAGTCGTCAGGGGTCTATGGCTACACCTTC. This codes for CAISESSGVYGYTF.

CDR3 sequence reads: CASSVGGLGNQPQHF. The CDR3 nucleotides are TGTGCCAGCAGTGTCGGGGGGTTGGGCAATCAGCCCCAGCATTTT. The chain couples TRBV2 to TRBJ1-5; tentatively, D is TRBD1 (5 bases). V lost 4 bases, J lost 2 bases, and 12 bases lay in between. This CDR3 spans 15 amino acids. In germline, CDR1 is SNHLY, CDR2 FYNNEI.